The present T cell receptor beta chain was sequenced within a study of regulatory T cells in long-lasting Graves disease. Study information: Persistent Graves' disease required over 5 years of antithyroid drugs and positive TSH receptor antibodies.

The sample's time point: persistent/refractory GD, antithyroid drugs over 5 years with positive TRAb. From PBMCs, RNA was extracted and then used to make the TCR library. Patients with Graves' disease were diagnosed by American Thyroid Association guidelines. Study results and caveats: Favored gene segments in persistent disease were TRBV28, TRBJ1-2 and TRBJ2-5. Persistent Graves' patients showed less TCR diversity than newly diagnosed patients showed.

Both iRepertoire HTBI primers and Arm-PCR of CDR3 regions were used to build the TCR beta libraries. TCRdb ran MiXCR on the multiplex PCR reads and lists one entry per CDR3 protein. The sample carries some 470,000 distinct CDR3 sequences, about 22% recorded once. On this clonotype: The target antigen is unknown.

The CDR3 length is 16 residues. The germline V gene encodes CDR1 MNHEY and CDR2 SVGAGI. The V and J ends lost 0 bases and 4 bases respectively, with 13 bases between them. J is TRBJ1-3 and V is TRBV6-5; TRBD1 is a possible D gene (5 bases). Specimen: peripheral blood mononuclear cells (PBMCs), collected when the disease was refractory, from a patient treated with antithyroid drugs. This receptor was taken from a female donor with Graves disease. CDR3 nucleotides: TGTGCCAGCAGTTACTCGGTGGGGGGAGCCGGAAACACCATATATTTT. Its protein is CASSYSVGGAGNTIYF.